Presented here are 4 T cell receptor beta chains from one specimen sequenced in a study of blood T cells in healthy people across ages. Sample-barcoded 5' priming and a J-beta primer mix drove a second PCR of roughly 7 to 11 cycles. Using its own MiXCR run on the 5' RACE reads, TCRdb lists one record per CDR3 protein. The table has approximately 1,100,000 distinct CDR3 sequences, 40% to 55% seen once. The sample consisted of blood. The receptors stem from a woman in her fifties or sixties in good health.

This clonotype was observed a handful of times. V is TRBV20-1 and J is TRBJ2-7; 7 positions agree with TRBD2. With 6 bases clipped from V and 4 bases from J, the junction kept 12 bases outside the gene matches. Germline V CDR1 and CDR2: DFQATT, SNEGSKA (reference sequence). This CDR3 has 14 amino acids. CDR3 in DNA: TGCAGTGCCCGGGGTGCGGGAGTAGGTTACGAGCAGTACTTC. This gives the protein CSARGAGVGYEQYF.

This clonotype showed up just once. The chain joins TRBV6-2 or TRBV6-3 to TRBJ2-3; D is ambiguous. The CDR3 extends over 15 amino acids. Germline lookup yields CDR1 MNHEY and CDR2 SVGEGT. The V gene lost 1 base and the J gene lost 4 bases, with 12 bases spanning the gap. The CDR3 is CASSYFGSGADTQYF. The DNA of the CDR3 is TGTGCCAGCAGTTACTTCGGATCTGGCGCAGATACGCAGTATTTT.

CDR3 region: CASSKPGRRVSYEQYF. DNA of the CDR3: TGTGCCAGTAGCAAACCGGGGAGGAGGGTCTCCTACGAGCAGTACTTC. This chain connects TRBV21-1 to TRBJ2-7; TRBD2, the D gene given by the table, was not confirmed from the DNA. TRBV21-1 is labeled a pseudogene. CDR3 length: 16 residues.

In DNA, the CDR3 is TGTGCCACCAGCAGAGATCTTGAGGCCCTGAGAGATACGCAGTATTTT. Translating gives CATSRDLEALRDTQYF. This chain joins TRBV15 and TRBJ2-3; D is unclear. CDR3 length: 16 residues. V was trimmed by 0 bases and J by 5 bases, leaving 15 bases between them. Germline CDR1 LNHNV, CDR2 YYDKDF (reference sequence).